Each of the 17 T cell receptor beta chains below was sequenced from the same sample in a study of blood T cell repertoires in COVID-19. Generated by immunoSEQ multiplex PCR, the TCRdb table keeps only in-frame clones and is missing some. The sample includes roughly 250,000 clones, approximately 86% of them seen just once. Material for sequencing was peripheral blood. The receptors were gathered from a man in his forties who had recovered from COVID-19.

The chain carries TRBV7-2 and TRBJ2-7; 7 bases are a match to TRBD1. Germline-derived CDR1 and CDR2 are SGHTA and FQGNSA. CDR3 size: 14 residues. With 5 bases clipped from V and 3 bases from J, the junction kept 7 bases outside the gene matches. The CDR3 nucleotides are TGTGCCAGCAGCCGGGGACAGCCCTTCTACGAGCAGTACTTC. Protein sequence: CASSRGQPFYEQYF.

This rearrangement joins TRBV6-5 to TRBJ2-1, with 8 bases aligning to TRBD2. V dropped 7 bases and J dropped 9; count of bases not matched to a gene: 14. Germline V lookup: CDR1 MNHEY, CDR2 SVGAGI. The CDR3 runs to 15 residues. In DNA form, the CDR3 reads TGTGCCAGCATAACAAGCGGGGGTATTGGATCTGAGCAGTTCTTC. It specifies CASITSGGIGSEQFF.

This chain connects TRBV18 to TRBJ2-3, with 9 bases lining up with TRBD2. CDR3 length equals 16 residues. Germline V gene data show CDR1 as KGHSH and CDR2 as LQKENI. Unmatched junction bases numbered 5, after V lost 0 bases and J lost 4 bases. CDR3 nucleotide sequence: TGTGCCAGCTCACCACCAAGCGGGGGGCCCGCAGATACGCAGTATTTT. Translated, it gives CASSPPSGGPADTQYF.

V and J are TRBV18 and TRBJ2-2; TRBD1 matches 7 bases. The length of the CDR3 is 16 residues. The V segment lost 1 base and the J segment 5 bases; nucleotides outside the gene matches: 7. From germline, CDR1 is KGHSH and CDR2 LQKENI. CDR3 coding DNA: TGTGCCAGCTCACCACAGGGGGCGGTTGAGACCGGGGAGCTGTTTTTT. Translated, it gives CASSPQGAVETGELFF.

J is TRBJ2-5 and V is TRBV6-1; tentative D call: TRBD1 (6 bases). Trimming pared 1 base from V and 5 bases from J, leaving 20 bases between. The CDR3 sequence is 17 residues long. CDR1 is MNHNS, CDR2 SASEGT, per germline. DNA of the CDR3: TGTGCCAGCAGTGAAGGGGCAGGGGCCAACCAAGGGGAGACCCAGTACTTC. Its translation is CASSEGAGANQGETQYF.

CDR3 DNA: TGTGCCAGCAGTTACTCGGAGACAGGGACCTCCAACACTGAAGCTTTCTTT. Translating it yields CASSYSETGTSNTEAFF. This chain connects TRBV6-2 or TRBV6-3 to TRBJ1-1; TRBD1 matches 7 bases. J was trimmed by 2 bases and V by 0 bases; bases with no gene match: 9. The germline V gene encodes CDR1 MNHEY and CDR2 SVGEGT. This CDR3 spans 17 amino acids.

The CDR3 is CAWSQASVNPRKETQYF. For the CDR3, the DNA is TGTGCCTGGAGTCAGGCTAGCGTCAACCCTAGGAAAGAGACCCAGTACTTC. The chain combines TRBV30 with TRBJ2-5; tentatively, D is TRBD2 (6 bases). Per the germline V gene, CDR1 is GTSNPN and CDR2 is SVGIG (reference sequence). The germline V and J ends were trimmed by 2 bases and 3 bases, with 22 bases remaining between them. The CDR3 has 17 amino acids.

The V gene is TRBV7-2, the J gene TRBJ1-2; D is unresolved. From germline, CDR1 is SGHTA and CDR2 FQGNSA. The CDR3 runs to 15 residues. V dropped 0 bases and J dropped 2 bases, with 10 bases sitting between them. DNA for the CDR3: TGTGCCAGCAGCTTAGCTCGACTTCTCAACTATGGCTACACCTTC. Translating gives CASSLARLLNYGYTF.

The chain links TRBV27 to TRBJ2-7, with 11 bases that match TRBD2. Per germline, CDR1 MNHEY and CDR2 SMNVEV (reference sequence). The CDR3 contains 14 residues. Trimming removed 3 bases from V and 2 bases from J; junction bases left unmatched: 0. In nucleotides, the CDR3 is TGTGCCAGCAGTTTGGGACTAGCGGCCTACGAGCAGTACTTC. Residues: CASSLGLAAYEQYF.

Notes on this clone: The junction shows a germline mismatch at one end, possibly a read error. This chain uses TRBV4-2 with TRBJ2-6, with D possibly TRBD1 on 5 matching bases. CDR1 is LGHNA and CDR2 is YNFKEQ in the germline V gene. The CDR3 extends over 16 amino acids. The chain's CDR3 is CASSQDWVGGANVPTF. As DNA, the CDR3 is TGTGCCAGCAGCCAAGATTGGGTAGGTGGGGCCAACGTCCCGACTTTC.

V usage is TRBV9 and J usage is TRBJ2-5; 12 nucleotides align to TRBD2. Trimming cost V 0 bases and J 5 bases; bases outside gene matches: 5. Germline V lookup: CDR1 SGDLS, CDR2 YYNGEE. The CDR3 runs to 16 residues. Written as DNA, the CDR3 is TGTGCCAGCAGCGTAGGGACTAGCGGGGTCACGGAGACCCAGTACTTC. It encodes CASSVGTSGVTETQYF.

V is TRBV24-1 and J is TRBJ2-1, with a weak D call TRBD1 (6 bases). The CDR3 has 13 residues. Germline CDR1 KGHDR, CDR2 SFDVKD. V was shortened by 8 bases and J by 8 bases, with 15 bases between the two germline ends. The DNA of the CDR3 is TGTGCCACCATGGGGGCCGGAATGGATGAGCAGTTCTTC. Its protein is CATMGAGMDEQFF.

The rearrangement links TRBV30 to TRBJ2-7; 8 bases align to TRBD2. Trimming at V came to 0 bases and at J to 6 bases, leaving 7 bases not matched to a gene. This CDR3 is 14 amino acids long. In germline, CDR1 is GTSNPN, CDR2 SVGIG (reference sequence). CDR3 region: CAWSVRGGPSEQYF. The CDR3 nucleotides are TGTGCCTGGAGTGTACGGGGGGGCCCGTCCGAGCAGTACTTC.

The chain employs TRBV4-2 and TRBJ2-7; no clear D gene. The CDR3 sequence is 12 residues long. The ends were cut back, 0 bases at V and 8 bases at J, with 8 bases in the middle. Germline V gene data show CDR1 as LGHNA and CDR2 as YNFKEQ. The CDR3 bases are TGTGCCAGCAGCCAAGACGGTTCCCAGCAGTACTTC. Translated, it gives CASSQDGSQQYF.

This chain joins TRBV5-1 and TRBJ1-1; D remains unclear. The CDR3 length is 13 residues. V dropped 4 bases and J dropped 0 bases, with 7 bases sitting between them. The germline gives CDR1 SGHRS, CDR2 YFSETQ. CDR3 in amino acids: CASSTTLNTEAFF. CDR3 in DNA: TGCGCCAGCAGCACCACACTGAACACTGAAGCTTTCTTT.

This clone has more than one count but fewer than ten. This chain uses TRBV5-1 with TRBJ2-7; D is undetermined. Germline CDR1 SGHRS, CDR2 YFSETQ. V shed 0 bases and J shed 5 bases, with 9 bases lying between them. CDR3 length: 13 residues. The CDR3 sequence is CASSLGATNEQYF. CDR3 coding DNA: TGCGCCAGCAGCTTGGGTGCTACTAACGAGCAGTACTTC.

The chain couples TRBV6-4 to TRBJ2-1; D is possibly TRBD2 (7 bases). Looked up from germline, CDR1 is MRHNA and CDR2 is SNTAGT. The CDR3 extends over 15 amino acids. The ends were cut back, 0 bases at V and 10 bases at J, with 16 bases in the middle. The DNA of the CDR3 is TGTGCCAGCAGTGACTCGGGAGGGGGAATAGGGGAGCAGTTCTTC. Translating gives CASSDSGGGIGEQFF.